Sequencing of this T cell receptor beta chain was carried out in a study of PD-1 blockade in mismatch repair-deficient tumors. Looking at the study overall: Patients had over 10 mismatch repair-deficient cancer types, all previously treated and progressing.

Profiled with immunoSEQ multiplex PCR; TCRdb holds only in-frame clones, not every one. The profile shows roughly 34,000 clones, less than 90% of them singletons. The source is an adult with mismatch repair-deficient cancer. The source was PBMCs, collected less than 7 weeks after starting pembrolizumab.

The CDR3 DNA is TGTGCCAGCAGCCAGAGGGCTAGCGGAGGCACCGGGGAGCTGTTTTTT. Translation gives CASSQRASGGTGELFF. The chain recombines TRBV9 with TRBJ2-2; 7 nucleotides line up with TRBD2. CDR3 size: 16 residues. The V and J ends lost 4 bases and 4 bases, in that order; junction bases with no gene match: 10. Germline V CDR1 and CDR2: SGDLS, YYNGEE.